This T cell receptor (beta chain) came from a study of blood T cells in healthy people across ages. Findings and limits, study-wide: Fewer expanded clones and more diversity marked long-lived versus aged donors. Expanded clonotype shifts may have been confounded, as the donors had an unknown CMV status. From one million sequenced T cells, diversity estimates were lower bounds.

This clonotype was counted a few times. Its antigen is undetermined. Through a sample-barcoded 5' primer and a J-beta primer mix, a second PCR was run for 7 to 11 cycles. In TCRdb, the 5' RACE reads were re-called with MiXCR into one record per CDR3 protein. There are roughly 1.5 million distinct CDR3 sequences in the sample; 35% to 45% occur only once, and around 4% lies in the top ten. Germline V gene data show CDR1 as SGHRS and CDR2 as YFSETQ. The CDR3 consists of 13 residues. V lost 2 bases to trimming and J lost 4 bases, with 9 bases between them. This receptor was identified in a woman aged 18-30 years in good health. The sequencing input was blood. V gene TRBV5-1 combines with J gene TRBJ2-5; D may be TRBD2 (5 bases). CDR3 coding DNA: TGCGCCAGCAGCTTCCTACTAGGAGAGACCCAGTACTTC. It is translated as CASSFLLGETQYF.